The 14 T cell receptor beta chains below were found in one sample sequenced in a study of blood T cell repertoires in COVID-19. Data came from immunoSEQ multiplex PCR; TCRdb stores just in-frame clones and leaves some out. This sample has about 220,000 clones, with roughly 80% found just once. The sample comprised peripheral blood. The source is a woman aged 25 to 39 who had recovered from COVID-19.

The chain uses TRBV11-1 and TRBJ2-5; a weak D match, TRBD2 (6 bases). The V end lost 5 bases, the J end lost 1 base, and 11 bases lay between the germline ends. Germline loops: CDR1 SGHAT, CDR2 FQDESV (reference sequence). The CDR3 loop spans 14 amino acids. The CDR3 is CASSRGSGQETQYF. CDR3 bases: TGTGCCAGCAGCCGAGGTAGCGGCCAAGAGACCCAGTACTTC.

This chain links TRBV5-5 with TRBJ2-1; TRBD1 agrees at 8 bases. Germline V gene data show CDR1 as SGHKS and CDR2 as YYEKEE (reference sequence). V gave up 4 bases and J gave up 7 bases; unmatched junction bases: 10. The CDR3 covers 15 residues. The CDR3 is CASSHRQGNTNEQFF. As DNA, the CDR3 is TGTGCCAGCAGCCATAGACAGGGGAATACGAATGAGCAGTTCTTC.

J is TRBJ1-1 and V is TRBV7-3, with 8 positions matching TRBD1. In germline, CDR1 is SGHTA, CDR2 FQGTGA. This CDR3 has 13 amino acids. The J segment lost 7 bases and the V segment lost 7 bases, leaving 8 bases of the junction unmatched. The CDR3 spells CASTTGGAGEAFF. In DNA, the CDR3 is TGTGCCAGCACTACAGGGGGGGCTGGTGAAGCTTTCTTT.

CDR3 loop: CATSTWGQMNTEAFF. The CDR3 DNA follows: TGTGCCACCAGCACCTGGGGCCAGATGAACACTGAAGCTTTCTTT. The rearrangement uses TRBV15 and TRBJ1-1; maybe TRBD1 (5 bases). CDR1 LNHNV and CDR2 YYDKDF come from the germline V gene (reference sequence). CDR3 length equals 15 residues. The V end was cut by 4 bases, the J end by 0 bases, with 12 bases between.

The chain employs TRBV30 and TRBJ2-7; 10 bases are a match to TRBD1. This CDR3 spans 13 amino acids. V shed 0 bases and J 6 bases; nucleotides not matched to a gene: 2. CDR1 GTSNPN and CDR2 SVGIG come from the germline V gene (reference sequence). The CDR3 is CAWSVGQGGEQYF. CDR3 in DNA: TGTGCCTGGAGTGTAGGACAGGGGGGCGAGCAGTACTTC.

Comments on this clone: The same CDR3 arises from other DNA sequences in this sample as well. This sequence joins TRBV5-1 and TRBJ2-3, with TRBD1 identical over 10 bases. Trimming at V came to 2 bases and at J to 4 bases, leaving 4 bases not matched to a gene. The length of the CDR3 is 15 residues. The germline V gene has CDR1 SGHRS and CDR2 YFSETQ. The CDR3 DNA is TGCGCCAGCAGCTTAGGACAGGGGGGTGCAGATACGCAGTATTTT. It encodes CASSLGQGGADTQYF.

V gene TRBV18 combines with J gene TRBJ1-6; D call uncertain. CDR1 and CDR2 from the germline V gene are KGHSH and LQKENI. The CDR3 runs to 13 residues. The V and J ends lost 0 bases and 7 bases respectively, with 4 bases between them. Here the CDR3 reads CASSPPPNSPLHF. The CDR3 region has the DNA TGTGCCAGCTCACCACCTCCGAATTCACCCCTCCACTTT. Combining the CDR3 with reference TRBV18 and TRBJ1-6 gives the whole variable domain NAGVMQNPRHLVRRRGQEARLRCSPMKGHSHVYWYRQLPEEGLKFMVYLQKENIIDESGMPKERFSAEFPKEGPSILRIQQVVRGDSAAYFCASSPPPNSPLHFGNGTRLTVT.

The chain carries TRBV5-1 and TRBJ1-5; D is unclear. V gave up 4 bases and J gave up 7 bases, with 12 bases separating them. Germline CDR1 is SGHRS and CDR2 is YFSETQ. This CDR3 is 13 amino acids long. The CDR3 nucleotides read TGCGCCAGCAGCGAACGGGTCGGACAGCCCCAGCATTTT. Residues: CASSERVGQPQHF. Supplemented by reference TRBV5-1 and TRBJ1-5, the full variable domain reads KAGVTQTPRYLIKTRGQQVTLSCSPISGHRSVSWYQQTPGQGLQFLFEYFSETQRNKGNFPGRFSGRQFSNSRSEMNVSTLELGDSALYLCASSERVGQPQHFGDGTRLSIL.

The J gene is TRBJ2-1, the V gene TRBV4-1; the match to TRBD1 covers 7 bases. V was pared by 1 base and J by 5 bases, with 2 bases of the junction left unmatched. Germline V gene sequence: CDR1 MGHRA, CDR2 YSYEKL. The CDR3 runs to 14 residues. The DNA for the CDR3 is TGCGCCAGCAGCCAAGGGACAGGAAACAATGAGCAGTTCTTC. Translation: CASSQGTGNNEQFF.

The V call is TRBV28, the J call TRBJ2-5; D is ambiguous. This CDR3 region has 16 residues. V lost 2 bases and J lost 1, with 14 bases in between. Germline assignment: CDR1 MDHEN and CDR2 SYDVKM. In DNA form, the CDR3 reads TGTGCCAGCAGTTTACGAGGTGGTTACCCCCAAGAGACCCAGTACTTC. Protein: CASSLRGGYPQETQYF.

The rearrangement links TRBV15 to TRBJ2-7, with 10 nucleotides matching TRBD1. Germline V gene lookup returns CDR1 LNHNV and CDR2 YYDKDF (reference sequence). This CDR3 is 12 amino acids long. Trimming took 9 bases from V and 6 from J; bases not matched to a gene: 5. CDR3 DNA sequence: TGTGCCACGACCGGGACAGGGGCCGAGCAGTACTTC. Its protein product is CATTGTGAEQYF. The complete variable domain, with remaining parts taken from reference TRBV15 and TRBJ2-7, reads DAMVIQNPRYQVTQFGKPVTLSCSQTLNHNVMYWYQQKSSQAPKLLFHYYDKDFNNEADTPDNFQSRRPNTSFCFLDIRSPGLGDTAMYLCATTGTGAEQYFGPGTRLTVT.

This clone has just a few counts. This chain's CDR3 is CASSLYGGQTEAFF. The CDR3 bases are TGTGCCAGCAGTTTATACGGGGGGCAAACTGAAGCTTTCTTT. The V gene is TRBV28, the J gene TRBJ1-1; D perhaps matches TRBD1 (6 bases). V lost 1 base and J lost 5, with 11 bases in between. CDR1 is MDHEN, CDR2 SYDVKM, per germline. The length of the CDR3 is 14 residues.

The CDR3, as DNA: TGTGCCAGCTCCCCCCGGGGAGGCGACAGGACTAGCTCTGGGGCCAACGTCCTGACTTTC. Protein product: CASSPRGGDRTSSGANVLTF. The chain has TRBV18 and TRBJ2-6, with a tentative D call TRBD2 (7 bases). V lost 6 bases to trimming and J lost 0 bases, with 24 bases between them. Germline V gives CDR1 KGHSH, CDR2 LQKENI. This CDR3 has 20 amino acids.

This chain links TRBV18 with TRBJ2-1, with 11 positions matching TRBD2. Trimming at V came to 3 bases and at J to 8 bases, leaving 6 bases not matched to a gene. The CDR3 consists of 15 residues. Germline CDR1 reads KGHSH; CDR2 reads LQKENI. In DNA form, the CDR3 reads TGTGCCAGCTCACCCGGGACTAGCGGTATGGATGAGCAGTTCTTC. Protein: CASSPGTSGMDEQFF.